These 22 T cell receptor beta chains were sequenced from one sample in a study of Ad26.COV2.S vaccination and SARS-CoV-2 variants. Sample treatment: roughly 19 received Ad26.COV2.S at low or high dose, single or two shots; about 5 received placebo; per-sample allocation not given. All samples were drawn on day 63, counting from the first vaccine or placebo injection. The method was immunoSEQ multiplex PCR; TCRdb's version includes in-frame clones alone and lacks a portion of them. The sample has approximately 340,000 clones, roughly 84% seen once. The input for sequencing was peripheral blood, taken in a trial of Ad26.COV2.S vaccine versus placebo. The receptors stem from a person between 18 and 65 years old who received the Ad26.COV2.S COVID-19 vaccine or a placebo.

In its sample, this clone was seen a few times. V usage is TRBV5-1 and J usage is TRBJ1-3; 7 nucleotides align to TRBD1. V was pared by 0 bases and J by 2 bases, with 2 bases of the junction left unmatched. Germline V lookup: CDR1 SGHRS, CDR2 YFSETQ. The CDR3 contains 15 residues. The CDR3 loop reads CASSLGDRTGNTIYF. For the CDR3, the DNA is TGCGCCAGCAGCTTGGGGGACAGAACTGGAAACACCATATATTTT.

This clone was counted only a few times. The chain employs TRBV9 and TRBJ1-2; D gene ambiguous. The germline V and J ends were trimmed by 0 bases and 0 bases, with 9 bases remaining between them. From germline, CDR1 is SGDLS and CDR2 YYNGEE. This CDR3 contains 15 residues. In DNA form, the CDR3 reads TGTGCCAGCAGCGTAGATAGCAGAACTAACTATGGCTACACCTTC. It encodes CASSVDSRTNYGYTF. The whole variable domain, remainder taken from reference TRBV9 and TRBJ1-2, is DSGVTQTPKHLITATGQRVTLRCSPRSGDLSVYWYQQSLDQGLQFLIQYYNGEERAKGNILERFSAQQFPDLHSELNLSSLELGDSALYFCASSVDSRTNYGYTFGSGTRLTVV.

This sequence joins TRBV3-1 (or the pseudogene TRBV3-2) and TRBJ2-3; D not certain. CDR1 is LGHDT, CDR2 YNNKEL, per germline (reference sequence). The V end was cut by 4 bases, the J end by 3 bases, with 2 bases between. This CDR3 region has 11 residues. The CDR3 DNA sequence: TGTGCCAGCAGCCTAACAGATACGCAGTATTTT. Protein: CASSLTDTQYF.

The CDR3 reads CASSQGVLYGYTF. Written as DNA, the CDR3 is TGTGCCAGCAGCCAAGGGGTCCTCTATGGCTACACCTTC. V usage is TRBV11-2 and J usage is TRBJ1-2; tentatively, D is TRBD1 (5 bases). V shed 5 bases and J shed 4 bases, with 11 bases lying between them. CDR1 and CDR2 (germline): SGHAT, FQNNGV. The CDR3 contains 13 residues.

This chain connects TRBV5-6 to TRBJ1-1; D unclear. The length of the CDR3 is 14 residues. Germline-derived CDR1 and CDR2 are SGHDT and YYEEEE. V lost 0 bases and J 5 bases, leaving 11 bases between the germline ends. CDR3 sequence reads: CASSLEGFGTEAFF. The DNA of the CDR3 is TGTGCCAGCAGCTTGGAGGGATTCGGGACTGAAGCTTTCTTT. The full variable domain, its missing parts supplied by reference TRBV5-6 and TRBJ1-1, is DAGVTQSPTHLIKTRGQQVTLRCSPKSGHDTVSWYQQALGQGPQFIFQYYEEEERQRGNFPDRFSGHQFPNYSSELNVNALLLGDSALYLCASSLEGFGTEAFFGQGTRLTVV.

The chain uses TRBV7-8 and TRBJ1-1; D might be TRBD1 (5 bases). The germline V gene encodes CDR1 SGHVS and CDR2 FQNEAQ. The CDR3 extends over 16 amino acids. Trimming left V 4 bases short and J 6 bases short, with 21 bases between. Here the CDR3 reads CASSSMVQVSLAEAFF. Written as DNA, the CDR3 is TGTGCCAGCAGCTCGATGGTACAGGTCAGTCTCGCTGAAGCTTTCTTT.

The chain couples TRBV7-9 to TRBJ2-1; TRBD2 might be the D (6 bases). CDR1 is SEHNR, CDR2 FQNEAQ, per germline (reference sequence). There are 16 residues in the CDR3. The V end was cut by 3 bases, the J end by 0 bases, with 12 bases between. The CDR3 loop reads CASSFLGLSSYNEQFF. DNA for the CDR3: TGTGCCAGCAGCTTTTTGGGACTGAGCTCCTACAATGAGCAGTTCTTC.

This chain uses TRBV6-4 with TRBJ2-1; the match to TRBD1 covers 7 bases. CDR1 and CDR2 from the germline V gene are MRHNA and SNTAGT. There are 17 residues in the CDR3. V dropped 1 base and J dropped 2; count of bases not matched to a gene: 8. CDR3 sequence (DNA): TGTGCCAGCAGTGACTGGGCGACAGGGCGAACCTACAATGAGCAGTTCTTC. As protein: CASSDWATGRTYNEQFF.

The CDR3 DNA is TGTGCCAGCAGCGGTCAGGTTGGCACTGAAGCTTTCTTT. This encodes CASSGQVGTEAFF. V gene TRBV9 combines with J gene TRBJ1-1; D call uncertain. V shed 3 bases and J shed 4 bases, with 10 bases lying between them. The CDR3 has 13 residues. Germline CDR1 is SGDLS and CDR2 is YYNGEE.

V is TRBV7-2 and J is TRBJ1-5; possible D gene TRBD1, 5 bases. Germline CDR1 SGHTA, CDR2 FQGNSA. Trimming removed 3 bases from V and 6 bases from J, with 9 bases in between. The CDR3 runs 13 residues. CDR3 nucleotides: TGTGCCAGCAGCTTTTCAGGGACTCAGCCCCAGCATTTT. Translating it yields CASSFSGTQPQHF.

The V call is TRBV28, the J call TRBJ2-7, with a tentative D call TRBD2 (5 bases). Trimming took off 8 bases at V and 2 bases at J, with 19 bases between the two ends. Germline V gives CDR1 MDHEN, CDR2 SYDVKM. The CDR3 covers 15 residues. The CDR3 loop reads CASGSSGPEAYEQYF. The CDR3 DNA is TGTGCCAGCGGATCCAGCGGACCTGAAGCCTACGAGCAGTACTTC.

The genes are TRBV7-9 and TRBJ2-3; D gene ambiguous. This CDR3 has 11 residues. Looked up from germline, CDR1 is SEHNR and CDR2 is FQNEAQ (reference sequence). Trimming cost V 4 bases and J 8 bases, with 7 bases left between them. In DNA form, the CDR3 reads TGTGCCAGCAGCTCCTCCGGTACGCAGTATTTT. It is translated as CASSSSGTQYF.

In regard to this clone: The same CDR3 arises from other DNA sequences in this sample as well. The CDR3 DNA reads as TGTGCCAGCAGTGACCCCGGGACAGGGATAGATGAGCAGTACTTC. Amino acid sequence: CASSDPGTGIDEQYF. The chain combines TRBV25-1 with TRBJ2-7; the match to TRBD1 covers 9 bases. This CDR3 region has 15 residues. Germline V gene lookup returns CDR1 MGHDK and CDR2 SYGVNS. Losses at the gene ends were 3 bases for V and 7 bases for J; bases not matched to a gene: 10.

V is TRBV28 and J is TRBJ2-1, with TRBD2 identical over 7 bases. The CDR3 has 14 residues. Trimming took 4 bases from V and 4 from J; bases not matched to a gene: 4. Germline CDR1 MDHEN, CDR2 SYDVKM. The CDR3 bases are TGTGCCAGCAGTTCGGGGGGAGCGTACAATGAGCAGTTCTTC. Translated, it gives CASSSGGAYNEQFF.

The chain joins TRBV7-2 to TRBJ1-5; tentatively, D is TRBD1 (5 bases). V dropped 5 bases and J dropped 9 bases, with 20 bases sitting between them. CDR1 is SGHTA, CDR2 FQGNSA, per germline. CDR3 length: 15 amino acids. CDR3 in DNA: TGTGCCAGCAGCGAGGGGACCGTGGAGGGTCTGCCCCAGCATTTT. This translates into CASSEGTVEGLPQHF.

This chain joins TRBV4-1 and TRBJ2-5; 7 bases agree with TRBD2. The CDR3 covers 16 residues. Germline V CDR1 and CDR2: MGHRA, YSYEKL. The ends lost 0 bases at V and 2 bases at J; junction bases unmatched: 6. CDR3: CASSQEGEGIQETQYF. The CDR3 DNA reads TGCGCCAGCAGCCAAGAAGGGGAGGGGATTCAAGAGACCCAGTACTTC.

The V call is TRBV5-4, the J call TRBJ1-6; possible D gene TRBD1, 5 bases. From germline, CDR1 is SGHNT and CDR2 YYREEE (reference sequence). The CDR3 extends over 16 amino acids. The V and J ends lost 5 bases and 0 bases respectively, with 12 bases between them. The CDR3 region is CASRDGGSSYNSPLHF. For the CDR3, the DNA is TGTGCCAGCAGGGATGGGGGTAGCTCCTATAATTCACCCCTCCACTTT.

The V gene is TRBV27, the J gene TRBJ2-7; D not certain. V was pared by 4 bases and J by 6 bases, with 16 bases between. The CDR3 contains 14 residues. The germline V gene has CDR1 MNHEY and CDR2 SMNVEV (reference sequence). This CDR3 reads CASSSPGRSGEQYF. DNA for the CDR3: TGTGCCAGCAGTTCCCCCGGACGTAGTGGCGAGCAGTACTTC.

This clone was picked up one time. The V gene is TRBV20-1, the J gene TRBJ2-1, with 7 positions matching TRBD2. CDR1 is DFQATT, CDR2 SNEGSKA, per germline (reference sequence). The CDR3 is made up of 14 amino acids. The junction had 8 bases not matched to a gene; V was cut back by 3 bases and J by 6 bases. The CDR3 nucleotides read TGCAGTGCTAGTCGCCTAGCGGCTACCAATGAGCAGTTCTTC. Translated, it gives CSASRLAATNEQFF.

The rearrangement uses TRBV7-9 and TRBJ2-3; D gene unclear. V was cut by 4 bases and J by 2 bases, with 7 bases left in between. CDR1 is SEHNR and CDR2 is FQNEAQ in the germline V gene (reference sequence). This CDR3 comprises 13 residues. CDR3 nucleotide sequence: TGTGCCAGCAGCTCCGACTCCACAGATACGCAGTATTTT. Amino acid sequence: CASSSDSTDTQYF. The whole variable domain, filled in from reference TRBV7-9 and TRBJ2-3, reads DTGVSQNPRHKITKRGQNVTFRCDPISEHNRLYWYRQTLGQGPEFLTYFQNEAQLEKSRLLSDRFSAERPKGSFSTLEIQRTEQGDSAMYLCASSSDSTDTQYFGPGTRLTVL.

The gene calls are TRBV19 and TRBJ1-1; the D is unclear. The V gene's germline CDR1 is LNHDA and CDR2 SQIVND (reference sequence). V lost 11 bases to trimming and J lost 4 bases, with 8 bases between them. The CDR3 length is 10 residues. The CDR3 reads CAPHGTEAFF. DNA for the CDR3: TGTGCCCCCCACGGCACTGAAGCTTTCTTT.

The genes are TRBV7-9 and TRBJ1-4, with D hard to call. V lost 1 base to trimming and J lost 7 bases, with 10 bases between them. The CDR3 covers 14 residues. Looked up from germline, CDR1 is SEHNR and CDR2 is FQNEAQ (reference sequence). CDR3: CASSLVAGGEKLFF. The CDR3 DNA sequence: TGTGCCAGCAGCTTAGTGGCGGGAGGTGAAAAACTGTTTTTT.